The 19 T cell receptor beta chains given below trace back to one sample, sequenced in a study of blood T cell repertoires in COVID-19. Only in-frame clones appear in the TCRdb table, and some are missing; sequencing was by immunoSEQ multiplex PCR. The sample lists roughly 150,000 clones, around 81% seen once, with roughly 13% in the top ten. Input material: peripheral blood. These receptor sequences come from a man between 65 and 79 years old who had recovered from COVID-19.

The chain combines TRBV7-9 with TRBJ2-2; the match to TRBD2 covers 10 bases. Germline lookup yields CDR1 SEHNR and CDR2 FQNEAQ (reference sequence). The V and J ends lost 11 bases and 4 bases, in that order; junction bases with no gene match: 13. The CDR3 spans 16 residues. The CDR3 DNA is TGTGCCGTCGGGGCTAGCGGGAGTAGGTTCACCGGGGAGCTGTTTTTT. It yields the protein CAVGASGSRFTGELFF.

This clone was seen a single time. V and J are TRBV5-4 and TRBJ2-3; 9 nucleotides agree with TRBD1. With V trimmed by 4 bases and J by 0 bases, 9 bases remained unmatched. CDR1 and CDR2 (germline): SGHNT, YYREEE (reference sequence). The CDR3 covers 17 residues. The CDR3 reads CASSRTGAGTSTDTQYF. In DNA form, the CDR3 reads TGTGCCAGCAGCCGGACAGGGGCCGGGACGAGCACAGATACGCAGTATTTT.

The chain carries TRBV19 and TRBJ1-1; 9 nucleotides match TRBD1. Unmatched junction bases numbered 9, after V lost 4 bases and J lost 0 bases. Germline V CDR1 and CDR2: LNHDA, SQIVND (reference sequence). The CDR3 loop spans 17 amino acids. For the CDR3, the DNA is TGTGCCAGTAGTACCCTTCCCGGGACAGGGCTGAACACTGAAGCTTTCTTT. Amino acids: CASSTLPGTGLNTEAFF. Variable domain in full (rest from reference TRBV19 and TRBJ1-1): DGGITQSPKYLFRKEGQNVTLSCEQNLNHDAMYWYRQDPGQGLRLIYYSQIVNDFQKGDIAEGYSVSREKKESFPLTVTSAQKNPTAFYLCASSTLPGTGLNTEAFFGQGTRLTVV.

V and J are TRBV28 and TRBJ1-3; 9 bases agree with TRBD1. The J segment lost 4 bases and the V segment lost 4 bases, leaving 8 bases of the junction unmatched. Germline V CDR1 and CDR2: MDHEN, SYDVKM. The CDR3 runs 16 residues. The CDR3 region has the DNA TGTGCCAGCAGTTCCGGGGACAGGGAGATGGGAAACACCATATATTTT. Translating gives CASSSGDREMGNTIYF.

The CDR3 region is CASSSPRTGDPDINYGYTF. As DNA, the CDR3 is TGTGCCAGCAGCTCCCCGCGGACAGGGGACCCTGATATTAACTATGGCTACACCTTC. This chain links TRBV7-9 with TRBJ1-2, with TRBD1 matching 9 bases. The CDR3 is 19 residues long. CDR1 and CDR2 (germline): SEHNR, FQNEAQ (reference sequence). The trim removed 4 bases at V and 1 base at J, leaving 16 bases unmatched. The variable domain in full, with the rest retrieved from reference TRBV7-9 and TRBJ1-2, is DTGVSQNPRHKITKRGQNVTFRCDPISEHNRLYWYRQTLGQGPEFLTYFQNEAQLEKSRLLSDRFSAERPKGSFSTLEIQRTEQGDSAMYLCASSSPRTGDPDINYGYTFGSGTRLTVV.

V is TRBV4-1 and J is TRBJ2-7; D is unresolved. Trimming took off 4 bases at V and 2 bases at J, with 15 bases between the two ends. This CDR3 region has 15 residues. Germline loops: CDR1 MGHRA, CDR2 YSYEKL. CDR3 loop: CASSPYLSSAYEQYF. CDR3 DNA sequence: TGCGCCAGCAGCCCGTACTTATCATCCGCCTACGAGCAGTACTTC.

A few counts support this clone. V is TRBV7-9 and J is TRBJ2-1; the D gene is possibly TRBD2 (6 bases). The length of the CDR3 is 13 residues. The germline V gene has CDR1 SEHNR and CDR2 FQNEAQ (reference sequence). Trimming removed 5 bases at V and 4 bases at J, with 9 bases between. The CDR3 DNA follows: TGTGCCAGCAGCGCCGGGACTTACAATGAGCAGTTCTTC. It specifies CASSAGTYNEQFF.

This clone occurred a few times. V usage is TRBV6-6 and J usage is TRBJ1-2; a weak D match, TRBD1 (5 bases). The CDR3 runs to 12 residues. V was pared by 6 bases and J by 8 bases, with 13 bases between. Germline CDR1 and CDR2: MNHNY and SVGAGI (reference sequence). Here the CDR3 DNA reads TGTGCCAGCAGAGGGGCCGGGAGCGGCTACACCTTC. Encoded protein: CASRGAGSGYTF.

The gene calls are TRBV11-3 and TRBJ2-2; 14 bases map to TRBD2. Germline trimming cut 5 bases from V and 5 bases from J; bases unmatched to any gene: 7. CDR3 length: 17 amino acids. Germline V CDR1 and CDR2: SGHNT, YENEEA. The CDR3 reads CASSGGLAGGGTGELFF. The CDR3 DNA sequence: TGTGCCAGCAGCGGTGGACTAGCGGGAGGCGGTACCGGGGAGCTGTTTTTT.

V gene TRBV2 combines with J gene TRBJ1-6, with D possibly being TRBD1 (6 bases). There are 15 residues in the CDR3. V was shortened by 4 bases and J by 0 bases, with 7 bases between the two germline ends. Germline CDR1 reads SNHLY; CDR2 reads FYNNEI. CDR3 sequence (DNA): TGTGCCAGCAGTGCGGACAGCTCCTATAATTCACCCCTCCACTTT. This encodes CASSADSSYNSPLHF.

This sequence joins TRBV9 and TRBJ1-4; TRBD1 is a possible D gene (6 bases). Germline values: CDR1 SGDLS, CDR2 YYNGEE. The ends were cut back, 2 bases at V and 5 bases at J, with 10 bases in the middle. The CDR3 is 14 residues long. CDR3: CASSVGGGNEKLFF. DNA of the CDR3: TGTGCCAGCAGCGTGGGAGGGGGAAATGAAAAACTGTTTTTT. The complete variable domain, with remaining parts taken from reference TRBV9 and TRBJ1-4, reads DSGVTQTPKHLITATGQRVTLRCSPRSGDLSVYWYQQSLDQGLQFLIQYYNGEERAKGNILERFSAQQFPDLHSELNLSSLELGDSALYFCASSVGGGNEKLFFGSGTQLSVL.

The chain joins TRBV7-2 to TRBJ2-6; TRBD1 matches 7 bases. The V gene's germline CDR1 is SGHTA and CDR2 FQGNSA. The CDR3 sequence is 17 residues long. V gave up 5 bases and J gave up 1 base; unmatched junction bases: 8. CDR3 sequence reads: CASSPRQGRSGANVLTF. Here the CDR3 DNA reads TGTGCCAGCAGCCCGAGACAGGGTCGATCTGGGGCCAACGTCCTGACTTTC.

V usage is TRBV30 and J usage is TRBJ1-2; 7 bases fit TRBD1. The J segment lost 8 bases and the V segment lost 7 bases, leaving 4 bases of the junction unmatched. The germline gives CDR1 GTSNPN, CDR2 SVGIG (reference sequence). The CDR3 spans 10 residues. CDR3 sequence reads: CAFGQVGYTF. The CDR3 DNA is TGTGCCTTTGGACAGGTCGGCTACACCTTC.

This clone was recorded once. The V and J genes are TRBV6-5 and TRBJ1-6, with D possibly matching TRBD1 (5 bases). CDR3 size: 15 residues. Trimming removed 2 bases at V and 8 bases at J, with 13 bases between. Germline CDR1 MNHEY, CDR2 SVGAGI. CDR3 in amino acids: CASSYPQGNHSPLHF. CDR3 coding DNA: TGTGCCAGCAGTTACCCCCAGGGAAATCATTCACCCCTCCACTTT.

This clone was found once. The chain links TRBV5-5 to TRBJ2-1; D is ambiguous. The germline V gene has CDR1 SGHKS and CDR2 YYEKEE (reference sequence). Trimming took 1 base from V and 0 from J, leaving 11 bases between them. This CDR3 has 16 residues. The CDR3 here is CASSLIPQSSYNEQFF. The CDR3 DNA sequence: TGTGCCAGCAGCTTGATACCACAGAGCTCCTACAATGAGCAGTTCTTC. Complete variable domain (other parts from reference TRBV5-5 and TRBJ2-1): DAGVTQSPTHLIKTRGQQVTLRCSPISGHKSVSWYQQVLGQGPQFIFQYYEKEERGRGNFPDRFSARQFPNYSSELNVNALLLGDSALYLCASSLIPQSSYNEQFFGPGTRLTVL.

The chain uses TRBV25-1 and TRBJ2-3; TRBD2 aligns across 7 bases. Trimming at V came to 6 bases and at J to 4 bases, leaving 10 bases not matched to a gene. Germline CDR1 reads MGHDK; CDR2 reads SYGVNS. The length of the CDR3 is 15 residues. The CDR3, as DNA: TGTGCCAGCAGCGCGACTAGCAGCACCGCAGATACGCAGTATTTT. Residues: CASSATSSTADTQYF. The whole variable domain, filled in from reference TRBV25-1 and TRBJ2-3, reads EADIYQTPRYLVIGTGKKITLECSQTMGHDKMYWYQQDPGMELHLIHYSYGVNSTEKGDLSSESTVSRIRTEHFPLTLESARPSHTSQYLCASSATSSTADTQYFGPGTRLTVL.

The chain recombines TRBV5-1 with TRBJ2-1, with TRBD2 matching over 10 bases. Germline CDR1 is SGHRS and CDR2 is YFSETQ. With V trimmed by 4 bases and J by 8 bases, 9 bases remained unmatched. The CDR3 loop spans 15 amino acids. The CDR3 DNA reads TGCGCCAGCAGCCCGAGCGGGAGGGCGGGCGATGAGCAGTTCTTC. Its protein is CASSPSGRAGDEQFF.

V and J are TRBV30 and TRBJ2-2; D is uncertain. Trimming pared 3 bases from V and 0 bases from J, leaving 11 bases between. The CDR3 has 15 amino acids. CDR1 and CDR2 (germline): GTSNPN, SVGIG (reference sequence). The CDR3 protein is CAWRRPYTNTGELFF. As DNA, the CDR3 is TGTGCCTGGAGGAGGCCTTACACGAACACCGGGGAGCTGTTTTTT.

Ten or more counts support this clone. The chain recombines TRBV7-8 with TRBJ1-5; no clear D gene. CDR1 is SGHVS and CDR2 is FQNEAQ in the germline V gene. The germline V and J ends were trimmed by 0 bases and 11 bases, with 17 bases remaining between them. The CDR3 extends over 15 amino acids. The CDR3 coding sequence is TGTGCCAGCAGCTTAGCGAGGGCAGGAGGCGCGGCCCAGCATTTT. Residues: CASSLARAGGAAQHF.